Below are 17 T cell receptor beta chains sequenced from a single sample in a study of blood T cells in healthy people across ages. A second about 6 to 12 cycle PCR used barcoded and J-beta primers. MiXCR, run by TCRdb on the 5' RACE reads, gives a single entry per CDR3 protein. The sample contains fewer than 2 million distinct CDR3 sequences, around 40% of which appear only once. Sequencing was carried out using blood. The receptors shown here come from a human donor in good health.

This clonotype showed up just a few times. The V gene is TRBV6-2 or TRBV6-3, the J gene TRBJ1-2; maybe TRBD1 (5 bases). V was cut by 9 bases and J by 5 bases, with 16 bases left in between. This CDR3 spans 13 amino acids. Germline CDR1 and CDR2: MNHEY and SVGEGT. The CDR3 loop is CASSLTDDYGYTF. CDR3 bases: TGTGCCAGTTCCCTGACAGACGATTATGGCTACACCTTC.

The chain's CDR3 is CASSFSGRLSGNTIYF. The CDR3 DNA follows: TGTGCCAGCAGCTTTTCTGGACGGCTCTCTGGAAACACCATATATTTT. This sequence joins TRBV5-4 and TRBJ1-3; the D is unclear. The CDR3 spans 16 residues. V was pared by 2 bases and J by 0 bases, with 12 bases between. Germline V lookup: CDR1 SGHNT, CDR2 YYREEE (reference sequence).

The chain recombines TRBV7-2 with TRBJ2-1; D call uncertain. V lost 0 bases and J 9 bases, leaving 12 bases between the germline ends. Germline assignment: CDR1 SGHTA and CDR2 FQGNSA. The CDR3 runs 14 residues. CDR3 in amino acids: CASSLARAPSEQFF. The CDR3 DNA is TGTGCCAGCAGCTTAGCTAGAGCGCCGAGTGAGCAGTTCTTC.

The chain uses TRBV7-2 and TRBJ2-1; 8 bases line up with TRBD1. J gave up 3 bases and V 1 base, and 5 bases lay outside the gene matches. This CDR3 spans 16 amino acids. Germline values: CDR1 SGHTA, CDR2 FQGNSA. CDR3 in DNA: TGTGCCAGCAGCTTAGTAGGGACAGGCTTCTACAATGAGCAGTTCTTC. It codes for CASSLVGTGFYNEQFF. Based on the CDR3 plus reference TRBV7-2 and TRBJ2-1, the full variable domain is GAGVSQSPSNKVTEKGKDVELRCDPISGHTALYWYRQSLGQGLEFLIYFQGNSAPDKSGLPSDRFSAERTGGSVSTLTIQRTQQEDSAVYLCASSLVGTGFYNEQFFGPGTRLTVL.

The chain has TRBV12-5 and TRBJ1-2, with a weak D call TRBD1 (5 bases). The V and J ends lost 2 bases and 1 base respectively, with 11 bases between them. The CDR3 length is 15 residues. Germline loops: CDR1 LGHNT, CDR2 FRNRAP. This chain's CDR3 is CASGLQTGVNYGYTF. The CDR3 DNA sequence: TGTGCTAGTGGTTTGCAAACAGGAGTTAACTATGGCTACACCTTC.

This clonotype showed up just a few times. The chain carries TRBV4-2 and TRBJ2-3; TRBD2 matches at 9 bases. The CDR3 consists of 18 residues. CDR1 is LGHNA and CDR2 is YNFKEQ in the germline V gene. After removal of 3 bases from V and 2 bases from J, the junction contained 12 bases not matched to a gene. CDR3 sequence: CASSQKVPSGGLTDTQYF. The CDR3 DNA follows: TGTGCCAGCAGCCAGAAGGTTCCCAGCGGGGGGCTCACAGATACGCAGTATTTT.

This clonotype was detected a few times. The CDR3 DNA is TGCGCCAGCAGCCAAGTACAGGGCCTGGATGAAAAACTGTTTTTT. It encodes CASSQVQGLDEKLFF. The J gene is TRBJ1-4, the V gene TRBV4-3, with D perhaps TRBD1 (6 bases). Trimming removed 1 base at V and 6 bases at J, with 12 bases between. The CDR3 length is 15 residues. Germline CDR1 and CDR2: LGHNA and YSLEER.

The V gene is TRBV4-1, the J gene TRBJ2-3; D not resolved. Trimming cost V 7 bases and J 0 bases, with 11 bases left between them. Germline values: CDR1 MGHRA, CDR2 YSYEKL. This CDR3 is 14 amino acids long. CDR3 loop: CASIPYPSTDTQYF. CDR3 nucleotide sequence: TGCGCCAGCATCCCCTATCCCAGCACAGATACGCAGTATTTT.

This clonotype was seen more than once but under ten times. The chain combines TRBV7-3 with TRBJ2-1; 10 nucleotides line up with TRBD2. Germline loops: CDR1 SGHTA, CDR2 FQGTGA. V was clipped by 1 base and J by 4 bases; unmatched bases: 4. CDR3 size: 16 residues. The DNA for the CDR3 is TGTGCCAGCAGCTTAATGGCTAGCGGGGGATACAATGAGCAGTTCTTC. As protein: CASSLMASGGYNEQFF.

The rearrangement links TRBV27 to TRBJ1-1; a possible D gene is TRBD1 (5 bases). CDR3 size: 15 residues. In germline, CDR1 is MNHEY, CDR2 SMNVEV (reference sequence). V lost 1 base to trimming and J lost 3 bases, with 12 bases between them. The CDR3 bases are TGTGCCAGCAGTTTATTTCCAGGGTTTGACACTGAAGCTTTCTTT. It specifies CASSLFPGFDTEAFF.

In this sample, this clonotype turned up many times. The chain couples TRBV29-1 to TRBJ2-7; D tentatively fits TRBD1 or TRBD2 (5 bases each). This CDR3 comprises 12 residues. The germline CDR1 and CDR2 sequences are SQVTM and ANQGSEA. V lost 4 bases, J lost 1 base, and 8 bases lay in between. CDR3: CSVGDGSYEQYF. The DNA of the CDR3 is TGCAGCGTTGGGGACGGATCCTACGAGCAGTACTTC.

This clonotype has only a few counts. The CDR3 spells CASSYSGQLNHFYEQYF. The CDR3 DNA follows: TGTGCCAGCAGTTACTCTGGGCAATTGAACCACTTCTACGAGCAGTACTTC. The chain is built from TRBV6-2 or TRBV6-3 and TRBJ2-7; D is undetermined. The CDR3 contains 17 residues. V was cut by 0 bases and J by 3 bases, with 18 bases left in between. CDR1 MNHEY and CDR2 SVGEGT come from the germline V gene.

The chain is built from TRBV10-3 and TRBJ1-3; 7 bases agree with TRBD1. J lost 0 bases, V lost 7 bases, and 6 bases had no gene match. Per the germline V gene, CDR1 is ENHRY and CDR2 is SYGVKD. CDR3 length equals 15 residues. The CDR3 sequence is CAITYRGTSGNTIYF. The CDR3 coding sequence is TGTGCCATCACTTACAGGGGCACCTCTGGAAACACCATATATTTT.

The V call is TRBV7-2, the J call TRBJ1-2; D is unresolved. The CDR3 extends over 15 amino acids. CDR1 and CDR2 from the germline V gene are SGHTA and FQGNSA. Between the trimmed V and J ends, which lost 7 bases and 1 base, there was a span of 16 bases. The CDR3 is CASTYYGGLNYGYTF. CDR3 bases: TGTGCCAGCACCTATTACGGAGGCCTTAACTATGGCTACACCTTC.

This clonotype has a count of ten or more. CDR3 residues: CASSLRTSRGETQYF. The CDR3 coding sequence is TGTGCCAGCAGCCTAAGAACTAGCAGAGGGGAGACCCAGTACTTC. V usage is TRBV13 and J usage is TRBJ2-5, with D tentatively TRBD2 (6 bases). V gave up 5 bases and J gave up 5 bases, with 18 bases separating them. From germline, CDR1 is PRHDT and CDR2 FYEKMQ (reference sequence). The CDR3 contains 15 residues.

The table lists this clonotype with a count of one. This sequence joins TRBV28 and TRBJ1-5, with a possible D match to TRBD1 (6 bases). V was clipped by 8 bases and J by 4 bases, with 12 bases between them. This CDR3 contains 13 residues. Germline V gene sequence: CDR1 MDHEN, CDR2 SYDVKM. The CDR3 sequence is CASYLGGNQPQHF. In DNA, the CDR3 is TGTGCCAGCTACCTAGGGGGGAATCAGCCCCAGCATTTT. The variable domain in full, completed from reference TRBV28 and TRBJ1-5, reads DVKVTQSSRYLVKRTGEKVFLECVQDMDHENMFWYRQDPGLGLRLIYFSYDVKMKEKGDIPEGYSVSREKKERFSLILESASTNQTSMYLCASYLGGNQPQHFGDGTRLSIL.

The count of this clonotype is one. CDR3 DNA sequence: TGCGCCAGCAGCCAAGATCGATTGGAGACTCCCTACGAGCAGTACTTC. Its protein product is CASSQDRLETPYEQYF. The V gene is TRBV4-1, the J gene TRBJ2-7, with D uncertain. V dropped 0 bases and J dropped 2 bases, with 14 bases sitting between them. The germline CDR1 and CDR2 sequences are MGHRA and YSYEKL. This CDR3 is built from 16 residues.